Below are 9 T cell receptor beta chains sequenced from a single sample in a study of cytomegalovirus exposure and HLA in healthy donors (dated 2017 in TCRdb). Libraries came from the immunoSEQ multiplex PCR assay. A mixture of 60 forward primers for TCR Vbeta segments and 13 reverse primers for TCR Jbeta segments was used in the multiplex PCR. As stored in TCRdb, this immuneACCESS dataset retains in-frame rearrangements with V and J assigned. A fraction of the clones does not appear; measured against another copy, unresolved V genes explain less than half of the discrepancy, and the remainder lacks a known reason. Across this sample there are some 150,000 clones, with roughly four fifths seen only once. The ten largest clones take up roughly 2.1% of the sample. Sequenced input: PBMCs. These receptors came from a woman in her 30s in good health and CMV-seropositive.

The V gene is TRBV19, the J gene TRBJ1-2; maybe TRBD1 (5 bases). The ends were cut back, 6 bases at V and 5 bases at J, with 16 bases in the middle. Germline lookup yields CDR1 LNHDA and CDR2 SQIVND (reference sequence). The CDR3 contains 14 residues. The CDR3 DNA is TGTGCCAGTAGGACCCAGGACACGCTTTATGGCTACACCTTC. It translates to CASRTQDTLYGYTF.

The chain joins TRBV2 to TRBJ2-1; TRBD1 agrees at 12 bases. This CDR3 region has 14 residues. The germline CDR1 and CDR2 sequences are SNHLY and FYNNEI. With 6 bases clipped from V and 10 bases from J, the junction kept 7 bases outside the gene matches. The CDR3 spells CASSRDRGRGEQFF. CDR3 nucleotides: TGTGCCAGCAGCCGGGACAGGGGGCGTGGAGAGCAGTTCTTC.

This chain joins TRBV30 and TRBJ2-4; 7 bases are a match to TRBD2. Trimming cost V 0 bases and J 7 bases; bases outside gene matches: 6. The germline V gene encodes CDR1 GTSNPN and CDR2 SVGIG (reference sequence). This CDR3 has 14 residues. For the CDR3, the DNA is TGTGCCTGGAGTGTAGCCGGGGGAGGGAACATTCAGTACTTC. It encodes CAWSVAGGGNIQYF.

This clone was picked up one time. This sequence joins TRBV5-1 and TRBJ2-7, with TRBD1 identical over 7 bases. V dropped 5 bases and J dropped 9; count of bases not matched to a gene: 14. Germline CDR1 and CDR2: SGHRS and YFSETQ. The CDR3 is 14 residues long. In nucleotides, the CDR3 is TGCGCCAGCAGACGGGAAGGGACAGAGGGAATGCAGTACTTC. Amino acids: CASRREGTEGMQYF.

This clone was seen once. This chain connects TRBV7-2 to TRBJ1-1; a possible D gene is TRBD1 (5 bases). CDR3 size: 14 residues. Germline V lookup: CDR1 SGHTA, CDR2 FQGNSA. V was shortened by 2 bases and J by 0 bases, with 7 bases between the two germline ends. The CDR3 here is CASSLQGMNTEAFF. DNA of the CDR3: TGTGCCAGCAGCTTACAGGGTATGAACACTGAAGCTTTCTTT. Full variable domain (rest looked up from reference TRBV7-2 and TRBJ1-1): GAGVSQSPSNKVTEKGKDVELRCDPISGHTALYWYRQSLGQGLEFLIYFQGNSAPDKSGLPSDRFSAERTGGSVSTLTIQRTQQEDSAVYLCASSLQGMNTEAFFGQGTRLTVV.

This clone showed up just a few times. The chain has TRBV11-3 and TRBJ1-1, with a weak D call TRBD1 (5 bases). Trimming pared 1 base from V and 3 bases from J, leaving 15 bases between. Germline assignment: CDR1 SGHNT and CDR2 YENEEA. The CDR3 contains 16 residues. The CDR3 DNA sequence: TGTGCCAGCAGCTTAGGGGGACTCTCGGGGGACACTGAAGCTTTCTTT. It codes for CASSLGGLSGDTEAFF.

The chain uses TRBV11-3 and TRBJ1-5, with D possibly matching TRBD1 (5 bases). This CDR3 has 18 residues. The germline V gene encodes CDR1 SGHNT and CDR2 YENEEA. The V gene lost 4 bases and the J gene lost 0 bases, with 19 bases spanning the gap. CDR3 nucleotides: TGTGCCAGCAGCTCTCTGAGTGACAGCCCCTATAGCAATCAGCCCCAGCATTTT. Translating gives CASSSLSDSPYSNQPQHF.

This clone has a single count. This chain connects TRBV6-5 to TRBJ1-1; 8 bases are a match to TRBD1. CDR1 is MNHEY, CDR2 SVGAGI, per germline. The CDR3 is 14 amino acids. J was trimmed by 4 bases and V by 0 bases; bases with no gene match: 1. Here the CDR3 reads CASSYSDRVTEAFF. The DNA for the CDR3 is TGTGCCAGCAGTTACTCGGACAGGGTCACTGAAGCTTTCTTT.

As to this clone: A junction end diverges from the germline sequence, so it may reflect a read error. The chain joins TRBV19 to TRBJ1-6; D gene ambiguous. The CDR3 has 15 amino acids. The germline V gene has CDR1 LNHDA and CDR2 SQIVND (reference sequence). Here the CDR3 reads CASSILTHDNSPLHF. The CDR3 bases are TGTGCCAGTAGTATACTTACACACGATAATTCGCCCCTCCACTTT.